What follows is one T cell receptor (beta chain) and its context. Each donor was a Caucasian adult residing in Nashville, Tennessee. This sample was taken from a study of shared clonotypes between healthy human individuals. Generated by immunoSEQ multiplex PCR, the TCRdb table keeps only in-frame clones and is missing some. In the table there are 2 million to 2.5 million clones, approximately 94% of which are singletons. The CDR3 is 17 residues long. V was pared by 2 bases and J by 4 bases, with 18 bases between. Germline-derived CDR1 and CDR2 are MDHEN and SYDVKM. V is TRBV28 and J is TRBJ1-5; no reliable D call. The sequence was obtained from a man between 18 and 29 years old in good health. Sequencing used naive CD4+ T cells sorted from blood. Sample subset: CD45RA+ positively selected. CDR3 nucleotides: TGTGCCAGCAGTTTAATGTTCGCAGATGATGTTAATCAGCCCCAGCATTTT. The encoded protein is CASSLMFADDVNQPQHF.